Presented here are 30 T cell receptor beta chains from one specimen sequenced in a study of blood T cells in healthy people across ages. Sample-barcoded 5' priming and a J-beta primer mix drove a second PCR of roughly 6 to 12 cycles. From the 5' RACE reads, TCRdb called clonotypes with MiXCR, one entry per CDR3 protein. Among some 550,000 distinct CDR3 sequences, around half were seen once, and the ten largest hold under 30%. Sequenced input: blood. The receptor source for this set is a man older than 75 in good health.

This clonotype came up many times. CDR3 DNA sequence: TGCAGTGCAAAGGAGAGGGAGACCCAGTACTTC. Translated: CSAKERETQYF. The chain uses TRBV20-1 and TRBJ2-5; D is ambiguous. This CDR3 spans 11 amino acids. Germline assignment: CDR1 DFQATT and CDR2 SNEGSKA (reference sequence). Trimming left V 6 bases short and J 5 bases short, with 10 bases between.

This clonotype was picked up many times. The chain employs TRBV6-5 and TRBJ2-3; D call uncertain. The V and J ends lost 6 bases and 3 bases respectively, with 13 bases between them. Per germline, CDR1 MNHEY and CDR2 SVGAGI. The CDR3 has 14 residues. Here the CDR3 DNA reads TGTGCCAGCAGCCTAACTGCTGTAACAGATACGCAGTATTTT. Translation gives CASSLTAVTDTQYF.

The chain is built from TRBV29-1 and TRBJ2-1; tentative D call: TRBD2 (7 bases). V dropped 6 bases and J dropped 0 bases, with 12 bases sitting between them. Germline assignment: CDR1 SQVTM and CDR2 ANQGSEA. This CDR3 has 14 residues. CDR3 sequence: CSVEGEGSYNEQFF. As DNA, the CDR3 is TGCAGCGTCGAGGGGGAGGGCTCCTACAATGAGCAGTTCTTC.

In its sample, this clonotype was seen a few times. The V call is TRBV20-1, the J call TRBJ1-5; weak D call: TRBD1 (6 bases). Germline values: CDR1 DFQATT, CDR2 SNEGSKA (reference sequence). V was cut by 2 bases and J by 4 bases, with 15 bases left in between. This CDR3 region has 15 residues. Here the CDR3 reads CSARPGAGRNQPQHF. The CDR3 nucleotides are TGCAGTGCTAGACCGGGGGCAGGGCGAAATCAGCCCCAGCATTTT.

CDR3 amino acids: CASSQRTSVNEQFF. The CDR3 region has the DNA TGTGCCAGCAGCCAACGTACTAGCGTAAATGAGCAGTTCTTC. The chain is built from TRBV4-2 and TRBJ2-1; 7 nucleotides match TRBD2. After removal of 2 bases from V and 7 bases from J, the junction contained 5 bases not matched to a gene. Looked up from germline, CDR1 is LGHNA and CDR2 is YNFKEQ. This CDR3 comprises 14 residues.

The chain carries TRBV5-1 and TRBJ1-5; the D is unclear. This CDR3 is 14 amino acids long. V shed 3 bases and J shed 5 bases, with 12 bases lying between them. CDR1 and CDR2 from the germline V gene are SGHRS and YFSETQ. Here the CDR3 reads CASSSDGTDQPQHF. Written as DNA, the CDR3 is TGCGCCAGCAGCTCAGACGGTACGGATCAGCCCCAGCATTTT.

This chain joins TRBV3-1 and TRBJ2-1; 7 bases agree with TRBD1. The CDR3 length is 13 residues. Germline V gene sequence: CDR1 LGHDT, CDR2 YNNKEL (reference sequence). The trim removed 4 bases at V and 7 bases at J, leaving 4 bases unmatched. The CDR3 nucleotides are TGTGCCAGCAGCCGAGACAGGGTTAATGAGCAGTTCTTC. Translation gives CASSRDRVNEQFF.

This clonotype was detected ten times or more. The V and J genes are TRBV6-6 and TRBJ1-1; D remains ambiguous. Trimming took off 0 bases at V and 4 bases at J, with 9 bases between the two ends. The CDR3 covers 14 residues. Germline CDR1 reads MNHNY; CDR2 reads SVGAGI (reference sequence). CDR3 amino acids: CASSYSNSGTEAFF. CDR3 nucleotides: TGTGCCAGCAGTTACTCGAACTCGGGCACTGAAGCTTTCTTT.

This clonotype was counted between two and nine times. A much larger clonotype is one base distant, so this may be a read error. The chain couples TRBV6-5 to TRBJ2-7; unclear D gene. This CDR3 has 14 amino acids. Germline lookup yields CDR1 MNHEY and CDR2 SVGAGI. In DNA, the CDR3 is TGTGCCAGCAGTGACTCGTTAGGGATCTACGAGCAGTACTTC. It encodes CASSDSLGIYEQYF.

This CDR3 reads CAISDTSGSSYNEQFF. CDR3 bases: TGTGCCATCAGTGACACGAGCGGAAGCTCCTACAATGAGCAGTTCTTC. The genes are TRBV10-3 and TRBJ2-1; D might be TRBD2 (5 bases). V shed 3 bases and J shed 0 bases, with 12 bases lying between them. CDR1 and CDR2 from the germline V gene are ENHRY and SYGVKD. The CDR3 spans 16 residues.

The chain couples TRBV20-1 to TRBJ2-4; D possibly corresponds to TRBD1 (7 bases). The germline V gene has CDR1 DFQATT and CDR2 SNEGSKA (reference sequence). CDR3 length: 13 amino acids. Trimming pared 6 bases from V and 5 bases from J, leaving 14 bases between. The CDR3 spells CSARRDSQNIQYF. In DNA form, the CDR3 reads TGCAGTGCCCGGAGGGACAGCCAAAACATTCAGTACTTC.

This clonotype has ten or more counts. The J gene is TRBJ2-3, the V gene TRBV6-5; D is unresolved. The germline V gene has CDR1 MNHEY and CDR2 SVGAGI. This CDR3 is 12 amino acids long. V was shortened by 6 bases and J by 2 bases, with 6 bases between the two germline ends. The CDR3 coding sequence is TGTGCCAGCAGGCAGGACACAGATACGCAGTATTTT. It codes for CASRQDTDTQYF.

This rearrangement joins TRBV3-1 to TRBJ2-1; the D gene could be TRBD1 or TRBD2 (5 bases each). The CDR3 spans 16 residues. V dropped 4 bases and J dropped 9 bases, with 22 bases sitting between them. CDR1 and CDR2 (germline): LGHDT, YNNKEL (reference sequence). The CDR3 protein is CASSPRGRAPRGEQFF. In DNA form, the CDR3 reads TGTGCCAGCAGCCCGAGGGGCAGGGCCCCACGCGGTGAGCAGTTCTTC.

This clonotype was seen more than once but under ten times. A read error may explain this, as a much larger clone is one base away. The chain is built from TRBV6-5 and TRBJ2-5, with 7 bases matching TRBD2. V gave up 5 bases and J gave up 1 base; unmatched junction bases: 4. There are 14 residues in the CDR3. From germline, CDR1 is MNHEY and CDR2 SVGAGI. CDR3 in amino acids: CASSVGGTQETQYF. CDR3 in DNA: TGTGCCAGCAGTGTCGGGGGGACCCAAGAGACCCAGTACTTC.

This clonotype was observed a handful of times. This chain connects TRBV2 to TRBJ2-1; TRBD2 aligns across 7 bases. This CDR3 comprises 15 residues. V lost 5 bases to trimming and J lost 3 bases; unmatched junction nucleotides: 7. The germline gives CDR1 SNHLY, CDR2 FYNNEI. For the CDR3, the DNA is TGTGCCAGCAGTCTCAGCGGGGCGGGCTACAATGAGCAGTTCTTC. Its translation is CASSLSGAGYNEQFF.

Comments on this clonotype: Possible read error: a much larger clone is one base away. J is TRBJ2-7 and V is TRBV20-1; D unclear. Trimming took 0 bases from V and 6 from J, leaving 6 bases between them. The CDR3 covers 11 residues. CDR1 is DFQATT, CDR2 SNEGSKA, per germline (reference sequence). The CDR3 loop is CSARDWGEQYF. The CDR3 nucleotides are TGCAGTGCTAGAGATTGGGGCGAGCAGTACTTC.

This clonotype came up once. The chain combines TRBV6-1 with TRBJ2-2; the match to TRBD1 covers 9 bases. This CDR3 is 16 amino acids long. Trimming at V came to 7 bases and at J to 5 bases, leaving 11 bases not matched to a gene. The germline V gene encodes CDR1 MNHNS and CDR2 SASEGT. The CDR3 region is CASTTGQGTRTGELFF. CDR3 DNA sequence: TGTGCCAGCACCACGGGACAGGGTACTAGGACCGGGGAGCTGTTTTTT.

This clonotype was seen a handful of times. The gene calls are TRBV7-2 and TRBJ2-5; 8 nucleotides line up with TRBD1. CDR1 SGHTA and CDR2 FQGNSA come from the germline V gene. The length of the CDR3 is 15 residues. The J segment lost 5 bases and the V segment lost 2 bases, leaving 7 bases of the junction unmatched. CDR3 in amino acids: CASSLQGAVGETQYF. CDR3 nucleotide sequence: TGTGCCAGCAGCTTACAGGGGGCAGTCGGTGAGACCCAGTACTTC.

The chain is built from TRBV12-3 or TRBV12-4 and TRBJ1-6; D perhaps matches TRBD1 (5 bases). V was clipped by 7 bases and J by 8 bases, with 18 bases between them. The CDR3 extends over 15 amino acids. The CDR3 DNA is TGTGCCAGCACCCGGTTAGAAGGGGTTTATTCACCCCTCCACTTT. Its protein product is CASTRLEGVYSPLHF.

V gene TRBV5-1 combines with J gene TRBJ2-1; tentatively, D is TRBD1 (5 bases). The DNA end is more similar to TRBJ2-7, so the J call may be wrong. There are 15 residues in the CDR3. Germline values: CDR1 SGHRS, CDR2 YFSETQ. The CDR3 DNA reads TGCGCCAGCAGCTGGGCCAGGGCGTCCTACAATGAGCAGTACTTC. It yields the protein CASSWARASYNEQYF.

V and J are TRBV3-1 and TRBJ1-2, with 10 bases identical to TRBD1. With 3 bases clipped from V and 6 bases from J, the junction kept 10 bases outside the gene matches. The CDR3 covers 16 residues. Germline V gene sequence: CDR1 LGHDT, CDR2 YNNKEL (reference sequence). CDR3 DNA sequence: TGTGCCAGCAGCCAGAGACCGGGACAGGGGTTGGATGGCTACACCTTC. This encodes CASSQRPGQGLDGYTF.

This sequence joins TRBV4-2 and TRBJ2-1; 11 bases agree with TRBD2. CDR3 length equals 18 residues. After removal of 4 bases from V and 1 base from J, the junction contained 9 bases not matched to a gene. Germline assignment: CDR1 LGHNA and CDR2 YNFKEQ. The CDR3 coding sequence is TGTGCCAGCAGCCCTCCCTCTAGCGGGAGGATATCCTACAATGAGCAGTTCTTC. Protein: CASSPPSSGRISYNEQFF.

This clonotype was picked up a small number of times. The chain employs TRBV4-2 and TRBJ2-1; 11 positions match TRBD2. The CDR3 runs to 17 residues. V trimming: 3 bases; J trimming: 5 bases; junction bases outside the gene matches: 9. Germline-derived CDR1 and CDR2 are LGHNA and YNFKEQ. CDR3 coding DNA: TGTGCCAGCAGCCAGGGACCCGGGACTAGCGGTAACAATGAGCAGTTCTTC. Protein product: CASSQGPGTSGNNEQFF.

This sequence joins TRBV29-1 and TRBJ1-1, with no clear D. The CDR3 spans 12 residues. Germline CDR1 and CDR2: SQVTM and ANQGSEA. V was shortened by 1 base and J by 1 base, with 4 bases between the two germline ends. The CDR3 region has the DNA TGCAGCGTTGAAGTTTGGAACACTGAAGCTTTCTTT. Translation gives CSVEVWNTEAFF.

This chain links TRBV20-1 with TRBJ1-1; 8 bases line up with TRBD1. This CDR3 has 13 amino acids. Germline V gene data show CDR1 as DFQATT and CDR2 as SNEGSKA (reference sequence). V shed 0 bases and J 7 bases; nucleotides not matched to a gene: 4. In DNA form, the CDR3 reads TGCAGTGCTAGAGATCCTGGACAGGGTGAAGCTTTCTTT. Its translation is CSARDPGQGEAFF.

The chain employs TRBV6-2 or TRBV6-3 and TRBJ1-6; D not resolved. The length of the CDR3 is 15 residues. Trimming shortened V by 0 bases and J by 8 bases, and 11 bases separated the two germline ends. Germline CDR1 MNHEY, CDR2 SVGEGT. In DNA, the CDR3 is TGTGCCAGCAGTTACTCCGCATTCGATGATTCACCCCTCCACTTT. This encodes CASSYSAFDDSPLHF.

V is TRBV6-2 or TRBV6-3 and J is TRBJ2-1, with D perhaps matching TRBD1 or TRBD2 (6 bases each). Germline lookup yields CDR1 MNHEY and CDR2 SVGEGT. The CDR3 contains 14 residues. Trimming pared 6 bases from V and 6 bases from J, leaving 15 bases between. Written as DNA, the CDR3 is TGTGCCAGCAGGAAGGGGGGTTCAGCCAATGAGCAGTTCTTC. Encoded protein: CASRKGGSANEQFF.

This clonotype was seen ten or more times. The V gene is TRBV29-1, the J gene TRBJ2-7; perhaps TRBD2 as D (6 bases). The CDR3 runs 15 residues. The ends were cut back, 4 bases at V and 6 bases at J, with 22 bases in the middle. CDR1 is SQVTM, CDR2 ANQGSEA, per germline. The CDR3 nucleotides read TGCAGCGTTGGCAAGGCAAACAGCCGGAGGGGCGAGCAGTACTTC. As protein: CSVGKANSRRGEQYF.

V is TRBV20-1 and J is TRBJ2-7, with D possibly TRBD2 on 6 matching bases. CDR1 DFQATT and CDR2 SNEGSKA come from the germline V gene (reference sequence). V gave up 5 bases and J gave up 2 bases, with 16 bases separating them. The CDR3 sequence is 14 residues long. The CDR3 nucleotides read TGCAGTGCTTCCATGGTGGGAGGAACCTACGAGCAGTACTTC. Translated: CSASMVGGTYEQYF.

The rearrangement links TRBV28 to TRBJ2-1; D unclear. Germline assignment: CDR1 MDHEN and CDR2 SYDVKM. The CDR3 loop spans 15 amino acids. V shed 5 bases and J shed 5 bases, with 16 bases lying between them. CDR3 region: CASSQIGMANNEQFF. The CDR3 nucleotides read TGTGCCAGCAGTCAAATAGGGATGGCCAACAATGAGCAGTTCTTC.